The T cell receptor (beta chain) under discussion was sequenced for a study of cytomegalovirus exposure and HLA in healthy donors. Study outcomes and limitations: In a later analysis, V- and J-gene trimming of beta chains associated with a DCLRE1C missense variant, replicated independently. Later analysis indicated greater clonal expansion among HLA-associated TCR beta chains than among equally common other chains. Within a later analysis, the majority of CMV-associated TCR beta chains appeared HLA-restricted. Cytomegalovirus-associated TCR beta chains were listed, numbering more than 150.

Researchers ran the PCR with 60 Vbeta and 13 Jbeta primers. The repertoire was sequenced with immunoSEQ multiplex PCR; TCRdb's copy has only in-frame clones and lacks some. The table lists hundreds of thousands of clones, 60% to 80% of them singletons, with 1.8% in the top ten. Germline CDR1 and CDR2: MNHEY and SMNVEV (reference sequence). The ends lost 1 base at V and 4 bases at J; junction bases unmatched: 10. There are 17 residues in the CDR3. Of note for this clone: Its antigen remains unknown.

J is TRBJ2-1 and V is TRBV27; 7 nucleotides agree with TRBD1. The source of this sequence is a woman aged 25 to 39 in good health and CMV-seronegative. The specimen sequenced was PBMCs. The CDR3 DNA reads as TGTGCCAGCAGTTTATACGGGGACAGACCCAATTACAATGAGCAGTTCTTC. Its translation: CASSLYGDRPNYNEQFF.